Described below is a single T cell receptor beta chain sequence and its context. Its antigen is not identified. For the second PCR, which ran for 7 to 11 cycles, a sample-barcoded 5' primer and a J-beta primer mix were used. TCRdb reanalysed the 5' RACE reads using MiXCR and keeps one entry per CDR3 protein. The sample consists of some 900,000 distinct CDR3 sequences, 29% of them appearing once. The germline gives CDR1 DFQATT, CDR2 SNEGSKA (reference sequence). The CDR3 loop spans 15 amino acids. The sample comes from a study of blood T cells in healthy people across ages. Whole-study results and caveats: A conclusive naive versus antigen-experienced comparison was prevented by the unsorted PBMCs.

Sample: blood. This sequence was found in a woman older than 75 in good health. The J gene is TRBJ2-7, the V gene TRBV20-1; D is perhaps TRBD1 or TRBD2 (5 bases each). Judging by the DNA end, TRBJ2-5 fits better; the J call may be wrong. The CDR3 loop reads CSAQTGARETETQYF. In nucleotides, the CDR3 is TGCAGTGCGCAAACCGGGGCACGGGAAACAGAGACCCAGTACTTC.